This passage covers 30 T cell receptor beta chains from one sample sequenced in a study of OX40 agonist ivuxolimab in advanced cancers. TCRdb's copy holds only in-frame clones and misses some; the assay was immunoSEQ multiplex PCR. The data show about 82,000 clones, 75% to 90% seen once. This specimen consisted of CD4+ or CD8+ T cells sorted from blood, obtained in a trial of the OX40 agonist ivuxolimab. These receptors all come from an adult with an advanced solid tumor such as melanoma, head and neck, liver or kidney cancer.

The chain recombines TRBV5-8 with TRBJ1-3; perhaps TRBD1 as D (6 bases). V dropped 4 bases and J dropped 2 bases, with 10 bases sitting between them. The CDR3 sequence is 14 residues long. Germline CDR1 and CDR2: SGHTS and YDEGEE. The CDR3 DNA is TGTGCCAGCAGCGCGACAGGAGCTGGAAACACCATATATTTT. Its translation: CASSATGAGNTIYF.

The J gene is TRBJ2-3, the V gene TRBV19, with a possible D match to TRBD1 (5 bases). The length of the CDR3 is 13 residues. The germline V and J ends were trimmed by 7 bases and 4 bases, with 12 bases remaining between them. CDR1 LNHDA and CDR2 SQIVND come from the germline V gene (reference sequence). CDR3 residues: CASTPSRADTQYF. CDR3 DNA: TGTGCCAGTACCCCCAGCAGGGCAGATACGCAGTATTTT.

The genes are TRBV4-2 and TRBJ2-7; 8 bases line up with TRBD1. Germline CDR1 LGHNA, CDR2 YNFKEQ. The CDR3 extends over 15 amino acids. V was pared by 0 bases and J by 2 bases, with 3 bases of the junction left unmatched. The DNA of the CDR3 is TGTGCCAGCAGCCAAGATGGACAGGGAGCCTACGAGCAGTACTTC. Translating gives CASSQDGQGAYEQYF.

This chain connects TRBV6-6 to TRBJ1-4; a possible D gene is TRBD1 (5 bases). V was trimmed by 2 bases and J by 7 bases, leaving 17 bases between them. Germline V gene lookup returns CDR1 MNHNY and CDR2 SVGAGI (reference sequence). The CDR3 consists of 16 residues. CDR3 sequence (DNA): TGTGCCAGCAGTTACCGATTAACAGGAGTGGTTGAAAAACTGTTTTTT. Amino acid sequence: CASSYRLTGVVEKLFF.

CDR3 loop: CASSLGQSNEKLFF. The CDR3 DNA sequence: TGTGCCAGCAGCTTGGGACAGTCTAATGAAAAACTGTTTTTT. V and J are TRBV11-2 and TRBJ1-4; 7 bases line up with TRBD1. Germline V CDR1 and CDR2: SGHAT, FQNNGV. The CDR3 totals 14 residues. Losses at the gene ends were 3 bases for V and 3 bases for J; bases not matched to a gene: 1.

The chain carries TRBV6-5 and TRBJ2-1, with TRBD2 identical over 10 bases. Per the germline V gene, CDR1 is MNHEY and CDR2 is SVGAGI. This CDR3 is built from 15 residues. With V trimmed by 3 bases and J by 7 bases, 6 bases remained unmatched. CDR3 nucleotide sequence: TGTGCCAGCAGTTATCTAGCGGGGGTGAGGAATGAGCAGTTCTTC. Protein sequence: CASSYLAGVRNEQFF.

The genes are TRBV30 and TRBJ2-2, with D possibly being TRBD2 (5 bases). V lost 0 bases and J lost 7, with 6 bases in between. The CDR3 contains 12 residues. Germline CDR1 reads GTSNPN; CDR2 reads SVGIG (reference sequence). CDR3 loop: CAWSVRGGELFF. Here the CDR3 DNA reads TGTGCCTGGAGTGTACGGGGCGGGGAGCTGTTTTTT.

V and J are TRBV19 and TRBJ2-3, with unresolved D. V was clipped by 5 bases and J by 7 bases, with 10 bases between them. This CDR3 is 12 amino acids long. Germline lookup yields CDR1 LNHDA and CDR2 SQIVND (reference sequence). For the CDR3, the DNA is TGTGCCAGTAGTGCCGATCATAATACGCAGTATTTT. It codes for CASSADHNTQYF.

CDR3 sequence reads: CASSDKPRGGEQYF. DNA of the CDR3: TGTGCCAGCAGTGATAAACCCCGGGGCGGCGAGCAGTACTTC. The chain links TRBV2 to TRBJ2-7; the D call may be TRBD1 or TRBD2 (5 bases each). Trimming cost V 3 bases and J 6 bases, with 15 bases left between them. The germline V gene encodes CDR1 SNHLY and CDR2 FYNNEI. The CDR3 is 14 residues long.

The CDR3 region is CASSSDRGNTGELFF. The CDR3 DNA reads as TGTGCCAGCAGCTCGGACAGGGGGAACACCGGGGAGCTGTTTTTT. V and J are TRBV7-2 and TRBJ2-2, with 9 bases aligning to TRBD1. The J segment lost 1 base and the V segment lost 4 bases, leaving 1 base of the junction unmatched. Germline V gives CDR1 SGHTA, CDR2 FQGNSA. CDR3 length: 15 residues.

CDR3 sequence: CASSFPDRGRTDTQYF. The DNA for the CDR3 is TGTGCCAGCAGTTTCCCGGACAGGGGGCGCACAGATACGCAGTATTTT. The chain combines TRBV28 with TRBJ2-3, with 11 bases identical to TRBD1. Germline V gene lookup returns CDR1 MDHEN and CDR2 SYDVKM. V was pared by 3 bases and J by 1 base, with 3 bases of the junction left unmatched. CDR3 length: 16 amino acids. The variable domain in full, completed from reference TRBV28 and TRBJ2-3, reads DVKVTQSSRYLVKRTGEKVFLECVQDMDHENMFWYRQDPGLGLRLIYFSYDVKMKEKGDIPEGYSVSREKKERFSLILESASTNQTSMYLCASSFPDRGRTDTQYFGPGTRLTVL.

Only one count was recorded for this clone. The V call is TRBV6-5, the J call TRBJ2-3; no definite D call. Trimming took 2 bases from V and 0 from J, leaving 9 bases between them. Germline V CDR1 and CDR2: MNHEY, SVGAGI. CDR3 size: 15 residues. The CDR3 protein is CASSYGVASTDTQYF. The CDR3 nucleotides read TGTGCCAGCAGTTACGGAGTCGCTAGCACAGATACGCAGTATTTT.

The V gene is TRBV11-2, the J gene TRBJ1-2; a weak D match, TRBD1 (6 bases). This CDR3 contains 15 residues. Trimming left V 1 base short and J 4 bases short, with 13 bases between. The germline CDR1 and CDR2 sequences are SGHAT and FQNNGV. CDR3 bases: TGTGCCAGCAGCTTAGCGGCAGGGGAGGCCTATGGCTACACCTTC. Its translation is CASSLAAGEAYGYTF. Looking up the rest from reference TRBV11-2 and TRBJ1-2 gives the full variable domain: EAGVAQSPRYKIIEKRQSVAFWCNPISGHATLYWYQQILGQGPKLLIQFQNNGVVDDSQLPKDRFSAERLKGVDSTLKIQPAKLEDSAVYLCASSLAAGEAYGYTFGSGTRLTVV.

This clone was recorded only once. This CDR3 is CASSEYLRDGYTF. CDR3 coding DNA: TGTGCCAGCAGCGAATATTTAAGGGATGGCTACACCTTC. V and J are TRBV7-2 and TRBJ1-2; unclear D gene. The V end lost 5 bases, the J end lost 6 bases, and 13 bases lay between the germline ends. Germline CDR1 is SGHTA and CDR2 is FQGNSA. The CDR3 is 13 residues long.

The CDR3 nucleotides are TGTGCCAGCAGCGACGACAGAGGGGCCGGTGAAAAACTGTTTTTT. Encoded protein: CASSDDRGAGEKLFF. The V and J genes are TRBV6-1 and TRBJ1-4, with D tentatively TRBD1 (5 bases). Trimming cost V 6 bases and J 7 bases, with 18 bases left between them. The CDR3 covers 15 residues. Germline V lookup: CDR1 MNHNS, CDR2 SASEGT.

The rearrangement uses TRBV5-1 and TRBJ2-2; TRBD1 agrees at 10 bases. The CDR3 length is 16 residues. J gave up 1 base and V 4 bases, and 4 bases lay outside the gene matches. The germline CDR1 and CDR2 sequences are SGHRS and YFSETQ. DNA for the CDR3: TGCGCCAGCAGCCACGGACAGGGGGGGAACACCGGGGAGCTGTTTTTT. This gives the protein CASSHGQGGNTGELFF.

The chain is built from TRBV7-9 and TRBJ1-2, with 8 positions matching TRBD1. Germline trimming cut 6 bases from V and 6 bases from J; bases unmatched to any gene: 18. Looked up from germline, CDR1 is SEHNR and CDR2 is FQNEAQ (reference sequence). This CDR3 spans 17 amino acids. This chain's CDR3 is CASSTPGGAELSDGYTF. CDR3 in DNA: TGTGCCAGCAGTACTCCAGGGGGCGCGGAACTATCTGATGGCTACACCTTC.

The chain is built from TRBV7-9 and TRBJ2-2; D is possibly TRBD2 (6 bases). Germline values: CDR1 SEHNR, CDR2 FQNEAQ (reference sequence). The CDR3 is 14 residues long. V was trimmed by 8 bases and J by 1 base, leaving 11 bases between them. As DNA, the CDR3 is TGTGCCAGCGTGGGACTTGAGAACACCGGGGAGCTGTTTTTT. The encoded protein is CASVGLENTGELFF.

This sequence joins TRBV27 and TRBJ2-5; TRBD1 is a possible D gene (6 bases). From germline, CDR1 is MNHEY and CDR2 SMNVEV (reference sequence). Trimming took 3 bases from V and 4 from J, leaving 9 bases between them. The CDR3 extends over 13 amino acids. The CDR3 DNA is TGTGCCAGCAGTTTCTCAGGGGCAGAGACCCAGTACTTC. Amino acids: CASSFSGAETQYF.

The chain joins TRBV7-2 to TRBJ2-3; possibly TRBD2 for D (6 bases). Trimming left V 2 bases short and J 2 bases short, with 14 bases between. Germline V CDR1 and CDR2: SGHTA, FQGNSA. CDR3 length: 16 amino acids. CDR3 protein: CASSLRARTNTDTQYF. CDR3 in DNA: TGTGCCAGCAGCTTACGGGCTAGGACTAACACAGATACGCAGTATTTT. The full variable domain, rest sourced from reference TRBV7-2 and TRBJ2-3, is GAGVSQSPSNKVTEKGKDVELRCDPISGHTALYWYRQSLGQGLEFLIYFQGNSAPDKSGLPSDRFSAERTGGSVSTLTIQRTQQEDSAVYLCASSLRARTNTDTQYFGPGTRLTVL.

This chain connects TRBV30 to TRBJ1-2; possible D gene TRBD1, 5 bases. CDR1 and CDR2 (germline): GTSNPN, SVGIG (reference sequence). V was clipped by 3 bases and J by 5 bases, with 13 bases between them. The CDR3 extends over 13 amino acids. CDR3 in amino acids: CAWRHRTLYGYTF. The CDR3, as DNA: TGTGCCTGGAGGCATAGGACACTTTATGGCTACACCTTC.

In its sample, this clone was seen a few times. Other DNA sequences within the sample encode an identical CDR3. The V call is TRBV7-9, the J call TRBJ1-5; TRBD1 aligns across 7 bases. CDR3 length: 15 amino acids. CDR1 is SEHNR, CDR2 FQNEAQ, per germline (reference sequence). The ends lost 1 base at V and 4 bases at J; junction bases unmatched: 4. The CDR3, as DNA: TGTGCCAGCAGCTTAGGCAGGGGGAGGAATCAGCCCCAGCATTTT. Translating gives CASSLGRGRNQPQHF.

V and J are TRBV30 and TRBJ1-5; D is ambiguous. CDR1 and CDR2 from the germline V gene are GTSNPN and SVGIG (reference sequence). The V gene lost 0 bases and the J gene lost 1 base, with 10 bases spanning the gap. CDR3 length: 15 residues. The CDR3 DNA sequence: TGTGCCTGGAGTGTAGGAGGTGGGAGCAATCAGCCCCAGCATTTT. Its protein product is CAWSVGGGSNQPQHF.

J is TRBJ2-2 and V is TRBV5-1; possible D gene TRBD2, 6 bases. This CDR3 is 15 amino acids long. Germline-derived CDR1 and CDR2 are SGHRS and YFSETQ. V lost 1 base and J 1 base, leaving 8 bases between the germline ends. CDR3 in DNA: TGCGCCAGCAGCTTGATCGGGGGGAACACCGGGGAGCTGTTTTTT. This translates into CASSLIGGNTGELFF.

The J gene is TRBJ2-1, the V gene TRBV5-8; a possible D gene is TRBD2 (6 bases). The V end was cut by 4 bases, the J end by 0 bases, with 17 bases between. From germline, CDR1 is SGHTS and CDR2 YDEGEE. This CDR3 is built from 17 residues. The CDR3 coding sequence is TGTGCCAGCAGCCCTACGGGGACTCTGAGCTCCTACAATGAGCAGTTCTTC. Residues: CASSPTGTLSSYNEQFF.

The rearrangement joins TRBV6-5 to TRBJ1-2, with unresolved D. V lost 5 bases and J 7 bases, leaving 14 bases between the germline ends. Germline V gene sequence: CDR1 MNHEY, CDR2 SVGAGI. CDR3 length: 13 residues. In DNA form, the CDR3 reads TGTGCCAGCAGTCCGGGCGGAGTCGGTGGCTACACCTTC. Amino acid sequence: CASSPGGVGGYTF.

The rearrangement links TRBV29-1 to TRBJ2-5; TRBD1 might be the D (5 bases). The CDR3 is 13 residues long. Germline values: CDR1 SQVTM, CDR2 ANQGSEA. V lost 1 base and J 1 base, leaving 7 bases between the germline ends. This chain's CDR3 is CSVEGTTQETQYF. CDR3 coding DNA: TGCAGCGTTGAAGGGACAACCCAAGAGACCCAGTACTTC.

The CDR3 region is CASSLVQEGGYTF. CDR3 coding DNA: TGCGCCAGCAGCTTGGTCCAGGAGGGTGGCTACACCTTC. The V and J genes are TRBV5-1 and TRBJ1-2, with D unclear. V lost 0 bases, J lost 7 bases, and 10 bases lay in between. Germline lookup yields CDR1 SGHRS and CDR2 YFSETQ. CDR3 length: 13 amino acids.

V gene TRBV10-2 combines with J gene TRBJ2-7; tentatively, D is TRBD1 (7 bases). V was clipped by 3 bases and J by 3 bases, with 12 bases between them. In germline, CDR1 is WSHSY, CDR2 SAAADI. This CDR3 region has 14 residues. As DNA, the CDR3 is TGCGCCAGCAGTGACCACAGGGGAGGCTACGAGCAGTACTTC. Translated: CASSDHRGGYEQYF.

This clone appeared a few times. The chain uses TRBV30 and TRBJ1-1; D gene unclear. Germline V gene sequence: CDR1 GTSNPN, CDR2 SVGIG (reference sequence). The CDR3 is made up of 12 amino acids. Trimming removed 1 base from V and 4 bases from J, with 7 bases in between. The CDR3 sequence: CAWSEGFTEAFF. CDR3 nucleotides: TGTGCCTGGAGTGAGGGTTTCACTGAAGCTTTCTTT.